The sequence of this TCR beta chain was determined in a study of regulatory T cells in long-lasting Graves disease (dated by TCRdb to about 2021). Context from the whole study: Antithyroid drugs had been taken for less than 3 months by newly diagnosed Graves' disease patients. A total of around 35 samples were covered by TCR sequencing, comprising approximately 13 persistent and 20 newly diagnosed Graves' disease patients. Persistent Graves' disease patients were compared with newly diagnosed Graves' disease patients by peripheral blood TCR sequencing and RNA sequencing. The study was registered as a clinical trial and conducted in China.

Spanning cysteine to phenylalanine, the CDR3 consists of 15 amino acids. CDR3 DNA only is kept here, 45 bases in frame from base 1. V sheds 5 bases and J sheds 3 bases, leaving 16 bases between their ends. Points the paper makes about the study in general: The authors acknowledged the small sample size as a limitation that may reduce accuracy. TRBV28, TRBJ1-2 and TRBJ2-5 were preferentially used in persistent disease, while TRBV20-1 and TRBJ2-1 were favored in newly diagnosed disease. Sequencing and analysis were limited to the TCR beta chain. Persistent patients shared more public clonotypes among themselves (more than 2,500) than newly diagnosed patients did (over 900). The study examined only peripheral blood because the primary lesion, thyroid tissue, could not be accessed. Compared with newly diagnosed patients, patients with persistent Graves' disease had lower TCR Shannon entropy and fewer highly expanded clones, which suggests clonal expansion.

This specimen's time point label, interpreted: newly diagnosed GD, antithyroid drugs for less than 3 months. RNA was extracted from PBMCs in TRIzol for both TCR sequencing and RNA sequencing. The diagnosis of Graves' disease followed American Thyroid Association guidelines. Patients were recruited from an endocrinology department in Xi'an, China. Each patient gave roughly 10 milliliters of peripheral blood, collected in an EDTA anticoagulant tube. Ficoll Paque Plus density gradient separation was used to isolate PBMCs, and no further T cell sorting was done. An Agilent 2100 Bioanalyzer and agarose gel were used to check RNA quality, while a NanoDrop 2000 measured RNA concentration. For this clonotype: What antigen it recognizes has not been identified. One base away there is no much larger clone; base qualities are not given.

The method was multiplex PCR. Instrument on record: Illumina HiSeq 4000. To build TCR beta libraries, CDR3 regions were amplified by Arm-PCR using iRepertoire HTBI primers. Before sequencing, the PCR products went through gel purification. As for the original processing: Gene usage analysis of CDR3 amino acid clonotypes used the approximately 62 TRBV and some 13 TRBJ segments found across samples. Filtered high-quality paired reads were merged into contigs using COPE and FqMerger. BLAST was used to align contigs to the IMGT TRBV, TRBD and TRBJ reference genes, and CDR3 was defined following IMGT. Clonotypes above 0.1% frequency were classified as highly expanded clones. Shannon entropy was used to measure repertoire diversity, and the Gini coefficient was used to measure V-J evenness. Clonotypes shared by more than one individual were considered public. TCRdb redid the processing of the public reads, applying fastp at Q25 and MiXCR, and retained in-frame beta chains. Every distinct CDR3 protein forms one entry, paired with its most common genes and DNA. The V and J calls come from TCRdb's annotation, not from the publication. A total of a few hundred thousand distinct CDR3 sequences appear in this sample, about 10% of them only once. The ten largest clones represent approximately 20% of the sample.

Another study also made use of these data, one on T cells in Graves' hyperthyroidism and ophthalmopathy. As that second paper reports: Stable Graves' hyperthyroidism was defined as no progression to ophthalmopathy during 18 months of follow-up. Hyperthyroidism patients were newly diagnosed, with disease duration under 2 months, and aged 18 to 65 years. The study excluded patients with uncontrolled infections, other autoimmune diseases, pregnancy or lactation. Diagnoses were established on the basis of clinical symptoms, serum thyroxine and TRAb, thyroid ultrasound, and orbital computed tomography. A first-round RT-PCR of the TCR CDR3 used the HTBI primer set with the Qiagen OneStep RT-PCR kit. Most expanded thyroid clonotypes (frequency above 0.001) were also detected in blood, a finding suggesting that blood repertoires may reflect thyroid immune responses. Ophthalmopathy was separated from stable hyperthyroidism by a 13 V-J signature model, with approximately 85% sensitivity and 81% to 83% specificity obtained in cross-validation and 80%/75% obtained in testing. In validation, the model predicted progression to ophthalmopathy a median of approximately 6.3 months before onset, with around 70% sensitivity and just under 75% specificity. To identify TCR V-J signatures that set the groups apart, the researchers used a discovery cohort of 100 patients, made up of approximately 43 with Graves' ophthalmopathy and 57 with stable Graves' hyperthyroidism. Prospective prediction of ophthalmopathy was tested in an independent validation cohort of 18 to 20 hyperthyroidism patients and 17 patients who later progressed to ophthalmopathy. The roughly 94 discovery patients were randomly divided into training and test sets at a 7:3 ratio. The study also compared thyroid tissue and blood T-cell repertoires from several Graves' hyperthyroidism patients. After sampling, hyperthyroidism patients received methimazole starting at 30 mg daily, and ophthalmopathy patients received high-dose intravenous methylprednisolone. A second multiplex PCR round built the libraries, followed by size selection and purification. Libraries were sequenced paired-end with 100 bp reads on an Illumina HiSeq2000. SOAPnuke was used to process the raw data, removing reads that contained adapters or uncalled bases, had a mean Phred below 15, or lacked an exact match to the constant primer or identifier. High-quality paired reads were merged with COPE v1.2.5, and unique nucleotide sequences were defined as clonotypes. MiTCR v1.1 was used to align clonotypes to the IMGT TRBV, TRBD and TRBJ reference segments. Analysis was restricted to V-J combinations with a frequency above 0.0001, which covered roughly 99% of repertoires. A TCS score was defined as the ratio of F50 (clonal expansion) to E x V (chaos), with BLOSUM62-based TCRdist applied between CDR3 peptides within each V-J. Welch's t-statistics and random forest reduced around 510 V-J features to 10 to 15, which were used in a naive Bayes classifier (R e1071). Sample size was not statistically predetermined, and blinding of investigators to group allocation was not performed. The paper describes TCR Vbeta CDR3 sequencing of more than 120 peripheral blood samples, made up of some 40 ophthalmopathy patients, roughly 75 hyperthyroidism patients and roughly 17 progressor patients.

The chain is made from TRBV12-3 or TRBV12-4 and TRBJ1-2, with the identity of the D gene unclear. The starting material was peripheral blood mononuclear cells (PBMCs), obtained at new diagnosis, from a patient treated with antithyroid drugs. The origin of this receptor is a woman aged 18-30 years with Graves disease. Donor details come from another sample of the same person, matched by shared clones. The CDR3 loop reads CASSPYRLSYYGYTF. DNA sequence: TGTGCCAGCAGTCCCTACCGTCTCTCCTACTATGGCTACACCTTC.